This entry is about one T cell receptor (beta chain). This sample was included in a study of blood T cell repertoires in COVID-19. Authors' analysis steps: Estimation of nucleated cell counts relied on the amplification of reference gene primers. Data came from immunoSEQ multiplex PCR; TCRdb stores just in-frame clones and leaves some out. From that table come the V and J calls and clone size; the DNA was used to work out D and trimming. The data hold about 330,000 clones, with 83% observed a single time. The CDR3 spans 15 residues. The V end lost 3 bases, the J end lost 0 bases, and 12 bases lay between the germline ends. Per the germline V gene, CDR1 is SGDLS and CDR2 is YYNGEE.

The sequence derives from a woman aged 45 to 65 with acute or convalescent COVID-19. The sequenced material came from peripheral blood. This chain links TRBV9 with TRBJ1-1; D ambiguous. The CDR3, as DNA: TGTGCCAGCAGCGACGGACTCACGGTGAACACTGAAGCTTTCTTT. Its protein is CASSDGLTVNTEAFF.